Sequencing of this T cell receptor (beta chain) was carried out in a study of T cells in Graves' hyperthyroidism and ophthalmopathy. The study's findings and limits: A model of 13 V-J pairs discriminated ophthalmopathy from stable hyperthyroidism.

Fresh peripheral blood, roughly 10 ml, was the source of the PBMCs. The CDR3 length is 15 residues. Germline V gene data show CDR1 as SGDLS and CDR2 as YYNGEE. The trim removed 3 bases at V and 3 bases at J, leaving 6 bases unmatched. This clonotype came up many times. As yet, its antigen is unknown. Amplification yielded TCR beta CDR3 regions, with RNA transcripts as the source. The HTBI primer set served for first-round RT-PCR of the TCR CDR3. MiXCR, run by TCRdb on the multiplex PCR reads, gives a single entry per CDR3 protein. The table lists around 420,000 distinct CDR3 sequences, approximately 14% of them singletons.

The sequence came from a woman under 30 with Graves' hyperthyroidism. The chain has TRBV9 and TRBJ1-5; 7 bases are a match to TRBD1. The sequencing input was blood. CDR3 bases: TGTGCCAGCAGCGGATCAGGGGGAGTCAATCAGCCCCAGCATTTT. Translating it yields CASSGSGGVNQPQHF.